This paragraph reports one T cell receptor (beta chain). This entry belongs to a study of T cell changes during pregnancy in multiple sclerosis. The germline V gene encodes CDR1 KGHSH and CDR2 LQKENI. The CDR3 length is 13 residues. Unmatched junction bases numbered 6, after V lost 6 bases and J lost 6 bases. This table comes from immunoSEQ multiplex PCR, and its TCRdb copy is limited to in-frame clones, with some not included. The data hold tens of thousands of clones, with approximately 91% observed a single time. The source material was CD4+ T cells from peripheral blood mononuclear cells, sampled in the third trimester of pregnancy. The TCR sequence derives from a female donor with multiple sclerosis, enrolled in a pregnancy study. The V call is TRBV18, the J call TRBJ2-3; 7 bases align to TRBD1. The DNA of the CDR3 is TGTGCCAGCTCGGGGCAACAGGGGGATACGCAGTATTTT. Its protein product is CASSGQQGDTQYF. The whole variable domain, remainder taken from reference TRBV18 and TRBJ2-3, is NAGVMQNPRHLVRRRGQEARLRCSPMKGHSHVYWYRQLPEEGLKFMVYLQKENIIDESGMPKERFSAEFPKEGPSILRIQQVVRGDSAAYFCASSGQQGDTQYFGPGTRLTVL.